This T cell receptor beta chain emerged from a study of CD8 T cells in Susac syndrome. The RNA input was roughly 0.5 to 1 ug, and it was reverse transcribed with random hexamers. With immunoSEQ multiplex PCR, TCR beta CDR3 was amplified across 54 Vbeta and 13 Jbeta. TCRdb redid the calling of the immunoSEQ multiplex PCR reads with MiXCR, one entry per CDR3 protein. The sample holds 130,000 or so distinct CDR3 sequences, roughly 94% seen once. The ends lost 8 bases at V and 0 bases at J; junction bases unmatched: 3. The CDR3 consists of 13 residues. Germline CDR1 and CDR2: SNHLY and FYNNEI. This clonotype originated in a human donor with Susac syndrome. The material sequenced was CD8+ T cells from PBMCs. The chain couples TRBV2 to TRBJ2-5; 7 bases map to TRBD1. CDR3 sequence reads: CASRGQHQETQYF. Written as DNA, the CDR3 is TGTGCCAGCCGGGGACAGCACCAAGAGACCCAGTACTTC.